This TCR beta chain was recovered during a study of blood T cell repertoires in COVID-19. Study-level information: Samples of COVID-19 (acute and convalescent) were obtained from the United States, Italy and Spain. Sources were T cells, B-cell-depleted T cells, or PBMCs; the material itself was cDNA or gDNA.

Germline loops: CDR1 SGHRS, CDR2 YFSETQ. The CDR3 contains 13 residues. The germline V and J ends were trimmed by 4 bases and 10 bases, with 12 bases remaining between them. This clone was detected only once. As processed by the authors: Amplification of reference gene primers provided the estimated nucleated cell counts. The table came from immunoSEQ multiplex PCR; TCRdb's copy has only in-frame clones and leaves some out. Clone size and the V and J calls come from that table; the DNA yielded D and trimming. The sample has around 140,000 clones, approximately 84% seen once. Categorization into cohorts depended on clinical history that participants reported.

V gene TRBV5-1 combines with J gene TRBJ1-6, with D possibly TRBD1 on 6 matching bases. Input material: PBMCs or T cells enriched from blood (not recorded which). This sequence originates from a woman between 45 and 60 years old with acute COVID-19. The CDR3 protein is CASSEDSPSPLHF. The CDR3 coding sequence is TGCGCCAGCAGCGAGGACAGTCCCTCACCCCTCCACTTT.